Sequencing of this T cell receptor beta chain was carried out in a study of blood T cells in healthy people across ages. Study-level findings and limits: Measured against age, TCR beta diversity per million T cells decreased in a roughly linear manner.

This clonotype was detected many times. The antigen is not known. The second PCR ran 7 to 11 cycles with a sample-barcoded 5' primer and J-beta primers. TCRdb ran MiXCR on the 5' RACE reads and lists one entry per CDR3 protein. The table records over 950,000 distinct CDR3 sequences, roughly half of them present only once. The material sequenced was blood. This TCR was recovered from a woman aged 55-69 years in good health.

The CDR3 nucleotides read TGCAGCGTTGAATCGGCGGGCGGTACGCAGTATTTT. Its translation: CSVESAGGTQYF. This sequence joins TRBV29-1 and TRBJ2-3, with TRBD2 as a possible D gene (5 bases). Trimming cost V 2 bases and J 8 bases, with 11 bases left between them. This CDR3 has 12 residues. CDR1 and CDR2 (germline): SQVTM, ANQGSEA.